The clone carrying this TCR beta chain was detected many times. TCRdb independently ran MiXCR on the reads; one entry per CDR3 protein. This table holds over 300,000 distinct CDR3 sequences, more than 9% found once. Germline V gene data show CDR1 as SGHTA and CDR2 as FQGNSA. Trimming took 5 bases from V and 5 from J; bases not matched to a gene: 8. The CDR3 loop spans 14 amino acids. The data are from a study of T cell repertoires in cytomegalovirus infection. Looking at the study overall: An indication of both CMV infection and matching HLA type came from public TCR beta signatures.

Sequencing was performed on PBMCs. V is TRBV7-2 and J is TRBJ2-7, with 8 bases that match TRBD2. The clonotype was recovered from a human donor in good health (CMV status not recorded). Some clones in this sample may be carry-over from other donors' samples. CDR3 sequence reads: CASSPTGGRNEQYF. In DNA, the CDR3 is TGTGCCAGCAGCCCAACGGGAGGGCGCAACGAGCAGTACTTC.